Listed here are 11 T cell receptor beta chains from one sample, sequenced in a study of cytomegalovirus exposure and HLA in healthy donors. The PCR used 60 Vbeta and 13 Jbeta primers. Sequencing used immunoSEQ multiplex PCR; TCRdb keeps in-frame clones, though not all of them. The table has 120,000 or so clones, more than 75% seen once. What was sequenced was PBMCs. The source is a man under 40 in good health and CMV-seropositive.

V is TRBV7-9 and J is TRBJ1-1; tentative D call: TRBD1 (6 bases). Looked up from germline, CDR1 is SEHNR and CDR2 is FQNEAQ (reference sequence). Trimming cost V 5 bases and J 1 base, with 8 bases left between them. This CDR3 comprises 13 residues. The CDR3 spells CASSPQGNTEAFF. As DNA, the CDR3 is TGTGCCAGCAGCCCACAGGGGAACACTGAAGCTTTCTTT. The entire variable domain, with the rest obtained from reference TRBV7-9 and TRBJ1-1, is as follows: DTGVSQNPRHKITKRGQNVTFRCDPISEHNRLYWYRQTLGQGPEFLTYFQNEAQLEKSRLLSDRFSAERPKGSFSTLEIQRTEQGDSAMYLCASSPQGNTEAFFGQGTRLTVV.

The chain couples TRBV28 to TRBJ1-2, with TRBD1 matching 7 bases. Germline V CDR1 and CDR2: MDHEN, SYDVKM. The V gene end was trimmed by 6 bases and the J gene end by 3 bases; junction bases not matched to a gene: 4. The CDR3 contains 13 residues. CDR3 residues: CASSSGTDYGYTF. Here the CDR3 DNA reads TGTGCCAGCAGCTCCGGGACAGACTATGGCTACACCTTC.

The chain has TRBV19 and TRBJ2-1; 12 positions agree with TRBD1. V shed 5 bases and J 4 bases; nucleotides not matched to a gene: 12. The CDR3 has 18 amino acids. Germline CDR1 reads LNHDA; CDR2 reads SQIVND (reference sequence). DNA for the CDR3: TGTGCCAGTAGTGCCGGGACAGGGGGCCTCTTGGTGTACAATGAGCAGTTCTTC. It yields the protein CASSAGTGGLLVYNEQFF.

This rearrangement joins TRBV9 to TRBJ1-4; D remains ambiguous. Germline lookup yields CDR1 SGDLS and CDR2 YYNGEE. V was cut by 0 bases and J by 7 bases, with 13 bases left in between. CDR3 length: 15 residues. DNA for the CDR3: TGTGCCAGCAGCGTAGCCTACGGGTTAGGTGAAAAACTGTTTTTT. It specifies CASSVAYGLGEKLFF.

This chain connects TRBV5-5 to TRBJ2-7; 9 bases map to TRBD1. After removal of 2 bases from V and 7 bases from J, the junction contained 10 bases not matched to a gene. Germline V lookup: CDR1 SGHKS, CDR2 YYEKEE (reference sequence). The length of the CDR3 is 15 residues. CDR3 nucleotides: TGTGCCAGCAGCTTACAACCCGGGACAGGGTGGGAGCAGTACTTC. It encodes CASSLQPGTGWEQYF.

V gene TRBV27 combines with J gene TRBJ2-7; 8 nucleotides line up with TRBD1. CDR1 and CDR2 (germline): MNHEY, SMNVEV (reference sequence). The V gene end was trimmed by 8 bases and the J gene end by 4 bases; junction bases not matched to a gene: 13. The CDR3 runs 15 residues. The CDR3 loop reads CASRHSDRVGYEQYF. DNA of the CDR3: TGTGCCAGCCGCCACTCGGACAGGGTGGGGTACGAGCAGTACTTC.

V is TRBV27 and J is TRBJ2-7, with D possibly TRBD1 on 6 matching bases. CDR1 MNHEY and CDR2 SMNVEV come from the germline V gene (reference sequence). The CDR3 is made up of 20 amino acids. V shed 5 bases and J shed 1 base, with 30 bases lying between them. The CDR3 protein is CASSIITGKASRSASYEQYF. CDR3 sequence (DNA): TGTGCCAGCAGTATAATCACAGGGAAGGCTTCGAGGTCGGCTTCCTACGAGCAGTACTTC.

The rearrangement links TRBV4-2 to TRBJ2-1, with 9 bases lining up with TRBD2. Germline V gene lookup returns CDR1 LGHNA and CDR2 YNFKEQ. This CDR3 is built from 16 residues. The trim removed 4 bases at V and 8 bases at J, leaving 12 bases unmatched. The CDR3 is CASSPLGSGSSDEQFF. CDR3 nucleotides: TGTGCCAGCAGCCCTCTTGGTAGCGGGAGTTCTGATGAGCAGTTCTTC.

This rearrangement joins TRBV27 to TRBJ2-3, with D maybe TRBD2 (6 bases). Germline V gives CDR1 MNHEY, CDR2 SMNVEV (reference sequence). This CDR3 spans 14 amino acids. Trimming stripped 6 bases from V and 0 bases from J, with 10 bases between. Here the CDR3 DNA reads TGTGCCAGCAGACTAGCATATAGCACAGATACGCAGTATTTT. Its protein product is CASRLAYSTDTQYF.

The V and J genes are TRBV28 and TRBJ1-3, with D maybe TRBD1 (6 bases). With 6 bases removed from V and 7 bases from J, the gap between germline ends came to 13 bases. The V gene's germline CDR1 is MDHEN and CDR2 SYDVKM. The CDR3 spans 13 residues. The CDR3 DNA is TGTGCCAGCAGCCGGGACATACGGAACACCATATATTTT. Its protein product is CASSRDIRNTIYF.

The rearrangement uses TRBV29-1 and TRBJ2-3; the match to TRBD2 covers 10 bases. This CDR3 is 14 amino acids long. Germline lookup yields CDR1 SQVTM and CDR2 ANQGSEA. Unmatched junction bases numbered 4, after V lost 2 bases and J lost 5 bases. The CDR3 loop is CSVELGTSVDTQYF. The DNA of the CDR3 is TGCAGCGTTGAACTTGGGACTAGCGTAGATACGCAGTATTTT.